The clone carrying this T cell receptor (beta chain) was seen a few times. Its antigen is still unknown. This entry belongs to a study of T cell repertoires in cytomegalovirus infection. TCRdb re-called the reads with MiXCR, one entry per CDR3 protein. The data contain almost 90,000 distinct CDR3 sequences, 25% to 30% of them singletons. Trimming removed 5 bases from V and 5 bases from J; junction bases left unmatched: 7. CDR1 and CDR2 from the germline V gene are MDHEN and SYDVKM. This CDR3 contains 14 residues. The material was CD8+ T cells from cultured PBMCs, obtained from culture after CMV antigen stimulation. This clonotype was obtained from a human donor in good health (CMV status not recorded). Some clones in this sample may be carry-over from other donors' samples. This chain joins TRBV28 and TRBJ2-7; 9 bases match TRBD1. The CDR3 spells CASSPGQGVHEQYF. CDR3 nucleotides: TGTGCCAGCAGTCCGGGACAGGGTGTGCACGAGCAGTACTTC.